Presented here are 24 T cell receptor beta chains from one specimen sequenced in a study of T cells in Graves' hyperthyroidism and ophthalmopathy. From RNA transcripts, TCR beta CDR3 regions were amplified. First-round RT-PCR with HTBI primers amplified the TCR CDR3 region. TCRdb reanalysed the multiplex PCR reads using MiXCR and keeps one entry per CDR3 protein. Of under 650,000 distinct CDR3 sequences detected, about 16% appear once; the ten largest clones hold 3.5% to 4%. Material for sequencing was blood. The source of these receptors is a woman aged 30 to 39 with Graves' hyperthyroidism.

This clonotype was detected many times. A much larger clone differs from this one at a single base, so this may be a read error. The chain recombines TRBV6-1 with TRBJ2-5; TRBD1 matches 10 bases. The germline CDR1 and CDR2 sequences are MNHNS and SASEGT. The CDR3 sequence is 13 residues long. J was trimmed by 4 bases and V by 4 bases; bases with no gene match: 0. CDR3 loop: CASSGDRGETQYF. The CDR3 bases are TGTGCCAGCAGTGGGGACAGGGGAGAGACCCAGTACTTC.

Only a few counts were recorded for this clonotype. J is TRBJ1-6 and V is TRBV7-2; 7 nucleotides line up with TRBD1. This CDR3 contains 15 residues. Germline CDR1 and CDR2: SGHTA and FQGNSA. V gave up 0 bases and J gave up 10 bases; unmatched junction bases: 6. The chain's CDR3 is CASSLATGFKSPLHF. CDR3 DNA: TGTGCCAGCAGCTTAGCGACAGGGTTTAAGTCACCCCTCCACTTT.

CDR3 nucleotides: TGTGCCAGCAGTGAAGCAGGACTTCCGACCTACGAGCAGTACTTC. The encoded protein is CASSEAGLPTYEQYF. This chain joins TRBV6-1 and TRBJ2-7; D is possibly TRBD2 (5 bases). CDR3 length equals 15 residues. Germline-derived CDR1 and CDR2 are MNHNS and SASEGT. Between the trimmed V and J ends, which lost 0 bases and 2 bases, there was a span of 11 bases.

Concerning this clonotype itself: Compared with germline, one end of the junction differs, possibly owing to a read error. CDR3: CASSEGALSNTEAFF. In DNA, the CDR3 is TGTGCCAGCAGCGAAGGGGCGCTATCGAACACTGAAGCTTTCTTT. V and J are TRBV6-1 and TRBJ1-1, with D perhaps matching TRBD1 (5 bases). Per the germline V gene, CDR1 is MNHNS and CDR2 is SASEGT. This CDR3 comprises 15 residues.

The V and J genes are TRBV28 and TRBJ2-5; TRBD2 agrees at 11 bases. This CDR3 spans 18 amino acids. V shed 6 bases, J shed 3 bases, and the junction held 15 bases outside the gene matches. CDR1 and CDR2 (germline): MDHEN, SYDVKM. The CDR3 loop is CASRPVASGRSYKETQYF. The CDR3 DNA sequence: TGTGCCAGCAGACCGGTGGCTAGCGGGAGGTCTTATAAAGAGACCCAGTACTTC. Filled out from reference TRBV28 and TRBJ2-5, the complete variable domain reads DVKVTQSSRYLVKRTGEKVFLECVQDMDHENMFWYRQDPGLGLRLIYFSYDVKMKEKGDIPEGYSVSREKKERFSLILESASTNQTSMYLCASRPVASGRSYKETQYFGPGTRLLVL.

This chain links TRBV19 with TRBJ2-7; no definite D call. Deletions cut 6 bases from V and 4 bases from J, with 16 bases between. This CDR3 spans 14 amino acids. Germline loops: CDR1 LNHDA, CDR2 SQIVND (reference sequence). CDR3 amino acids: CASSLRADVYEQYF. The CDR3 region has the DNA TGTGCCAGTAGCTTACGGGCTGACGTGTACGAGCAGTACTTC.

The table lists this clonotype with many counts. The rearrangement uses TRBV28 and TRBJ2-7, with D possibly matching TRBD2 (6 bases). The V end was cut by 10 bases, the J end by 2 bases, with 15 bases between. This CDR3 region has 13 residues. Per the germline V gene, CDR1 is MDHEN and CDR2 is SYDVKM. CDR3 in DNA: TGTGCCATTAGAGGTACGGGGGCCTACGAGCAGTACTTC. It codes for CAIRGTGAYEQYF.

This clonotype was detected ten times or more. This chain links TRBV7-3 with TRBJ2-7; D is possibly TRBD1 or TRBD2 (5 bases each). From germline, CDR1 is SGHTA and CDR2 FQGTGA. The length of the CDR3 is 15 residues. V was shortened by 1 base and J by 6 bases, with 16 bases between the two germline ends. The CDR3 nucleotides are TGTGCCAGCAGCTTAATTCCTTGGGCAGGGAGCGAGCAGTACTTC. This translates into CASSLIPWAGSEQYF.

This clonotype has ten or more counts. This chain joins TRBV20-1 and TRBJ2-1; a possible D gene is TRBD2 (5 bases). This CDR3 contains 13 residues. The V end lost 5 bases, the J end lost 9 bases, and 17 bases lay between the germline ends. CDR1 DFQATT and CDR2 SNEGSKA come from the germline V gene (reference sequence). This chain's CDR3 is CSAWKSGVAEQFF. DNA for the CDR3: TGCAGTGCTTGGAAAAGCGGTGTCGCTGAGCAGTTCTTC.

As concerns this clonotype: A read error is possible here, since a much larger clone lies one base away. This chain connects TRBV2 to TRBJ2-1; 10 bases align to TRBD2. The J call is in doubt because the DNA end fits TRBJ2-7 better. CDR1 is SNHLY, CDR2 FYNNEI, per germline. The CDR3 runs 15 residues. CDR3 sequence: CALQAVAGGYNEQYF. The CDR3 coding sequence is TGTGCCCTCCAAGCGGTAGCGGGAGGTTACAATGAGCAGTACTTC.

This clonotype was detected ten times or more. V is TRBV5-1 and J is TRBJ2-3; a weak D match, TRBD2 (6 bases). The CDR3 sequence is 14 residues long. Trimming pared 7 bases from V and 0 bases from J, leaving 12 bases between. CDR1 is SGHRS, CDR2 YFSETQ, per germline. CDR3 residues: CASHGTYSTDTQYF. As DNA, the CDR3 is TGCGCCAGCCACGGGACTTATAGCACAGATACGCAGTATTTT.

This clonotype was seen at least ten times. The rearrangement links TRBV5-1 to TRBJ2-1, with 9 bases identical to TRBD2. The CDR3 length is 14 residues. Trimming cost V 4 bases and J 8 bases; bases outside gene matches: 7. Germline values: CDR1 SGHRS, CDR2 YFSETQ. CDR3: CASSQGTSSDEQFF. The CDR3 bases are TGCGCCAGCAGCCAAGGGACTAGCAGCGATGAGCAGTTCTTC. Filled out from reference TRBV5-1 and TRBJ2-1, the complete variable domain reads KAGVTQTPRYLIKTRGQQVTLSCSPISGHRSVSWYQQTPGQGLQFLFEYFSETQRNKGNFPGRFSGRQFSNSRSEMNVSTLELGDSALYLCASSQGTSSDEQFFGPGTRLTVL.

To note about this clonotype: A much larger clone differs from this one at a single base, so this may be a read error. The V and J genes are TRBV28 and TRBJ2-1; tentatively, D is TRBD2 (6 bases). Germline V gene sequence: CDR1 MDHEN, CDR2 SYDVKM. V was clipped by 11 bases and J by 0 bases, with 14 bases between them. This CDR3 contains 14 residues. The CDR3 is CAGTTGDSYNEQFF. CDR3 DNA sequence: TGTGCCGGCACTACGGGAGACTCCTACAATGAGCAGTTCTTC. The full variable domain, rest sourced from reference TRBV28 and TRBJ2-1, is DVKVTQSSRYLVKRTGEKVFLECVQDMDHENMFWYRQDPGLGLRLIYFSYDVKMKEKGDIPEGYSVSREKKERFSLILESASTNQTSMYLCAGTTGDSYNEQFFGPGTRLTVL.

The chain links TRBV4-1 to TRBJ2-7, with 7 nucleotides matching TRBD2. Per the germline V gene, CDR1 is MGHRA and CDR2 is YSYEKL. The CDR3 has 17 residues. V shed 5 bases, J shed 1 base, and the junction held 14 bases outside the gene matches. CDR3 nucleotides: TGCGCCAGCAGCGCGGGACTATCGGGACTAATATCCTACGAGCAGTACTTC. Translating gives CASSAGLSGLISYEQYF.

This clonotype occurred many times. The V call is TRBV7-2, the J call TRBJ2-1; weak D call: TRBD2 (6 bases). Germline assignment: CDR1 SGHTA and CDR2 FQGNSA. The CDR3 is 16 residues long. With 5 bases removed from V and 2 bases from J, the gap between germline ends came to 16 bases. The CDR3, as DNA: TGTGCCAGCAGCCCGCAAGAGCGGGCGACCTACAATGAGCAGTTCTTC. Translating it yields CASSPQERATYNEQFF.

The V call is TRBV10-3, the J call TRBJ2-7; 10 nucleotides match TRBD2. The germline V gene encodes CDR1 ENHRY and CDR2 SYGVKD. There are 15 residues in the CDR3. Trimming removed 2 bases from V and 4 bases from J; junction bases left unmatched: 5. DNA for the CDR3: TGTGCCATCAGTGAGGAGCGGGAGGGCGGGTACGAGCAGTACTTC. Its protein is CAISEEREGGYEQYF.

This clonotype was recorded at least ten times. This sequence joins TRBV5-1 and TRBJ2-3, with D unclear. From germline, CDR1 is SGHRS and CDR2 YFSETQ. This CDR3 contains 15 residues. V lost 4 bases, J lost 6 bases, and 18 bases lay in between. The CDR3 sequence: CASSPGPPIMDTQYF. The CDR3 DNA reads as TGCGCCAGCAGCCCCGGACCGCCCATAATGGATACGCAGTATTTT.

This clonotype was seen repeatedly, ten times or more. The rearrangement links TRBV7-2 to TRBJ2-1; 13 bases are a match to TRBD2. The length of the CDR3 is 16 residues. V shed 0 bases, J shed 7 bases, and the junction held 3 bases outside the gene matches. The germline CDR1 and CDR2 sequences are SGHTA and FQGNSA. Here the CDR3 reads CASSLAVGLAGNEQFF. As DNA, the CDR3 is TGTGCCAGCAGCTTAGCGGTGGGACTAGCGGGAAATGAGCAGTTCTTC.

This clonotype appeared many times. This chain joins TRBV28 and TRBJ1-2, with 7 bases identical to TRBD1. This CDR3 is built from 18 residues. Germline CDR1 and CDR2: MDHEN and SYDVKM. V lost 5 bases to trimming and J lost 4 bases; unmatched junction nucleotides: 19. Here the CDR3 reads CASSGWEAGGPWSYGYTF. The CDR3 coding sequence is TGTGCCAGCAGTGGTTGGGAGGCAGGGGGACCATGGAGCTATGGCTACACCTTC.

This clonotype occurred many times. The V and J genes are TRBV13 and TRBJ2-1, with 9 bases matching TRBD2. This CDR3 is built from 14 residues. Trimming removed 4 bases from V and 3 bases from J; junction bases left unmatched: 1. CDR1 PRHDT and CDR2 FYEKMQ come from the germline V gene (reference sequence). CDR3 DNA: TGTGCCAGCAGCTCTAGCGGGAACTACAATGAGCAGTTCTTC. Protein sequence: CASSSSGNYNEQFF.

A note on this clonotype: A much bigger clone sits one base away, suggesting this may be a read error. This chain joins TRBV7-2 and TRBJ2-5; 12 bases line up with TRBD2. CDR3 size: 15 residues. Germline V gene sequence: CDR1 SGHTA, CDR2 FQGNSA. This CDR3 is CANSPILAGGETQYF. CDR3 nucleotides: TGTGCCAACAGCCCAATACTAGCGGGAGGAGAGACCCAGTACTTC.

This clonotype was recorded at least ten times. V and J are TRBV6-1 and TRBJ2-1, with a tentative D call TRBD1 (5 bases). Trimming pared 7 bases from V and 0 bases from J, leaving 37 bases between. The CDR3 is 23 residues long. Germline V CDR1 and CDR2: MNHNS, SASEGT. The CDR3 spells CASTSGQGWGLSLIVGSYNEQFF. In DNA, the CDR3 is TGTGCCAGCACCTCAGGTCAGGGTTGGGGCTTATCTCTCATCGTGGGCTCCTACAATGAGCAGTTCTTC.

This clonotype was detected many times. V is TRBV12-3 or TRBV12-4 and J is TRBJ1-1; D is possibly TRBD1 (6 bases). The germline V and J ends were trimmed by 5 bases and 8 bases, with 18 bases remaining between them. The length of the CDR3 is 14 residues. The CDR3 DNA reads as TGTGCCAGCAGTCTGTCACGGAGGGGGGGGGAAGCTTTCTTT. Protein sequence: CASSLSRRGGEAFF.

V and J are TRBV10-3 and TRBJ2-3; D may be TRBD2 (6 bases). The ends were cut back, 10 bases at V and 5 bases at J, with 19 bases in the middle. The CDR3 length is 14 residues. The V gene's germline CDR1 is ENHRY and CDR2 SYGVKD. CDR3 protein: CATNPPGEEDTQYF. Written as DNA, the CDR3 is TGTGCCACAAACCCCCCGGGAGAAGAAGATACGCAGTATTTT.